This T cell receptor beta chain comes out of a study of blood T cells in healthy people across ages. Through a sample-barcoded 5' primer and a J-beta primer mix, a second PCR was run for roughly 7 to 12 cycles. TCRdb processed the 5' RACE reads anew with MiXCR; each CDR3 protein has one entry. The sample includes 1.5 million to 2 million distinct CDR3 sequences, less than 50% of them seen just once. The length of the CDR3 is 14 residues. CDR1 and CDR2 (germline): MGHDK, SYGVNS. The V and J ends lost 4 bases and 11 bases, in that order; junction bases with no gene match: 6. This clonotype was sampled from a woman in her forties in good health. The sample taken for sequencing was blood. V gene TRBV25-1 combines with J gene TRBJ1-6; 9 bases are a match to TRBD1. The CDR3 is CASSVPGQGTPLHF. The CDR3 coding sequence is TGTGCCAGCAGTGTCCCGGGACAGGGAACACCCCTCCACTTT.